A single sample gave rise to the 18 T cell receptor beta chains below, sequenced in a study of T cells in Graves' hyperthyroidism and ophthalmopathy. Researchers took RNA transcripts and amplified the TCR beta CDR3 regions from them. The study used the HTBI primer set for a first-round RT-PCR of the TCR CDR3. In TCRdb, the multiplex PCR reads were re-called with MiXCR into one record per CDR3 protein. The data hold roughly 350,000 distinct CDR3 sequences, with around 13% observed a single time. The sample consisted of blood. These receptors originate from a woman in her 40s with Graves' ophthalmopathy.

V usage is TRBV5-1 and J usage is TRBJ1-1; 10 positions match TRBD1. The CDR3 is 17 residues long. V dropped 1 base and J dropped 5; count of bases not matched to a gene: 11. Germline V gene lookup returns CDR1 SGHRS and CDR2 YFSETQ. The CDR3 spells CASSLLDRGNGITEAFF. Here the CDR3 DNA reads TGCGCCAGCAGCTTGTTGGACAGGGGGAATGGAATAACTGAAGCTTTCTTT.

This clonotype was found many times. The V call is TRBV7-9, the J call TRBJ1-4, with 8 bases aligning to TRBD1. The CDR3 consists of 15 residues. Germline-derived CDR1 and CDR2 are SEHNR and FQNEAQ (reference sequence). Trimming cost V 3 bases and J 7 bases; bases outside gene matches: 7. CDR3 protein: CASSFPGGGSEKLFF. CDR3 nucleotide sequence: TGTGCCAGCAGCTTCCCAGGGGGCGGTAGTGAAAAACTGTTTTTT.

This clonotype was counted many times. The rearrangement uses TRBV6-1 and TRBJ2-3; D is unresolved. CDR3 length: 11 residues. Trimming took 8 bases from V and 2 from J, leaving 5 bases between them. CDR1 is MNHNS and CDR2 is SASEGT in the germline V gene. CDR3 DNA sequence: TGTGCCAGCGGGAACACAGATACGCAGTATTTT. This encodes CASGNTDTQYF.

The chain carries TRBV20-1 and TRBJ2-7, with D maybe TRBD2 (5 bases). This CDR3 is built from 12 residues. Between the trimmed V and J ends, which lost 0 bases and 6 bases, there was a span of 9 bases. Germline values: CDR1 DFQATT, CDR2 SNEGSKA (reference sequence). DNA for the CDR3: TGCAGTGCTAGAGATCGGGGAACCGAGCAGTACTTC. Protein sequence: CSARDRGTEQYF.

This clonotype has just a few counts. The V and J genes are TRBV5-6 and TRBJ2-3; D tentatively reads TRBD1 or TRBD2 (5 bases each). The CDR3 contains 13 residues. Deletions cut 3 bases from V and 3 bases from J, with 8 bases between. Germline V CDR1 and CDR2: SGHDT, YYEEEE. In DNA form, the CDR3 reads TGTGCCAGCAGCTGGTGGGGGACAGATACGCAGTATTTT. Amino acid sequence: CASSWWGTDTQYF. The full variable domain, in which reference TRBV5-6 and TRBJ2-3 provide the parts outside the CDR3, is DAGVTQSPTHLIKTRGQQVTLRCSPKSGHDTVSWYQQALGQGPQFIFQYYEEEERQRGNFPDRFSGHQFPNYSSELNVNALLLGDSALYLCASSWWGTDTQYFGPGTRLTVL.

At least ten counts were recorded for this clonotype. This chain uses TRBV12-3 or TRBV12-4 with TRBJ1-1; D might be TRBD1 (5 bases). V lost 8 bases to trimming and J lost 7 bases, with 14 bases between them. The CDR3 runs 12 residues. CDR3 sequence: CASRGDGFEAFF. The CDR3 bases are TGTGCCAGCCGAGGGGACGGGTTTGAAGCTTTCTTT.

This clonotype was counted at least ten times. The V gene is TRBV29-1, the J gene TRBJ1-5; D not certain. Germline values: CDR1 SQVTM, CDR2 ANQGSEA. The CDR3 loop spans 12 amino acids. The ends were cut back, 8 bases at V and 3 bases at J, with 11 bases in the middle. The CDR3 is CSSTPDNQPQHF. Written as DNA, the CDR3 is TGCAGCTCCACCCCGGACAATCAGCCCCAGCATTTT.

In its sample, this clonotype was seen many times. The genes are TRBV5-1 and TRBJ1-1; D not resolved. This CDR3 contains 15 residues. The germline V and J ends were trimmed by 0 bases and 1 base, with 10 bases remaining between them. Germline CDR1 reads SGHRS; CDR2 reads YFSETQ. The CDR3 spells CASSLGQTRNTEAFF. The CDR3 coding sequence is TGCGCCAGCAGCTTGGGCCAGACCAGGAACACTGAAGCTTTCTTT.

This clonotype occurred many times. CDR3 in DNA: TGTGCCAGTAGTATGGGAGTGGGACAGACCTATGGCTACACCTTC. Its translation is CASSMGVGQTYGYTF. This rearrangement joins TRBV19 to TRBJ1-2; 7 bases map to TRBD1. The V gene end was trimmed by 3 bases and the J gene end by 4 bases; junction bases not matched to a gene: 8. Germline V gene sequence: CDR1 LNHDA, CDR2 SQIVND (reference sequence). The CDR3 extends over 15 amino acids.

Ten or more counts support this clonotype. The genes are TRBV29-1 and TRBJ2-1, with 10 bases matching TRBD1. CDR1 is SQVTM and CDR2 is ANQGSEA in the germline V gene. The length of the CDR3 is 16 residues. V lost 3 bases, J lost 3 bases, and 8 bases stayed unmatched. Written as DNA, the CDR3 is TGCAGCGTTGATTTGGGACAGGGGCGATACTACAATGAGCAGTTCTTC. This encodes CSVDLGQGRYYNEQFF.

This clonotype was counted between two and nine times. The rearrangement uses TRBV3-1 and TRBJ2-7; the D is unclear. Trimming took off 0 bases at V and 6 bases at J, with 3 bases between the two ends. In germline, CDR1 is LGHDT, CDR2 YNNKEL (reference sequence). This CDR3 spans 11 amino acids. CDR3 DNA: TGTGCCAGCAGCCAAGAATCCGAGCAGTACTTC. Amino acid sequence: CASSQESEQYF.

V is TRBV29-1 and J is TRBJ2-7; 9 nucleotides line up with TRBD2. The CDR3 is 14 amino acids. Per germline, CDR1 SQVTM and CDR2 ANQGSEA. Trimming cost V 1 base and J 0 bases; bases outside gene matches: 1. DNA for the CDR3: TGCAGCGTTGAAGTGACTAGCGGCTCCTACGAGCAGTACTTC. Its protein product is CSVEVTSGSYEQYF.

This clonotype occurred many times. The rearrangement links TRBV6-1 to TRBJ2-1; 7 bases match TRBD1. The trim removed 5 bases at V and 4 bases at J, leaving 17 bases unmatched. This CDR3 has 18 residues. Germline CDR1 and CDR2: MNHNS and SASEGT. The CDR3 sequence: CASSFGTANVLRYNEQFF. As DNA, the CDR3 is TGTGCCAGCAGTTTTGGGACAGCGAATGTATTAAGGTACAATGAGCAGTTCTTC.

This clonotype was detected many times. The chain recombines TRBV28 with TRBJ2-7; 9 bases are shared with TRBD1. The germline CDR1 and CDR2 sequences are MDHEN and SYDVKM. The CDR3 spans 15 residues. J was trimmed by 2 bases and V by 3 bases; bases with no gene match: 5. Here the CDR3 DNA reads TGTGCCAGCAGTTTGAACCGGGACAGGGCCTACGAGCAGTACTTC. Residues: CASSLNRDRAYEQYF.

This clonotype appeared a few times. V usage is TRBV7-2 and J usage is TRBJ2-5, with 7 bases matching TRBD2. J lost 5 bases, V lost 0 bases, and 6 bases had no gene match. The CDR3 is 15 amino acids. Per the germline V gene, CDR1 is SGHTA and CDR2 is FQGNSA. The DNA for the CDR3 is TGTGCCAGCAGCTTAGCAGCGGGGCCAGGGGAGACCCAGTACTTC. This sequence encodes CASSLAAGPGETQYF.

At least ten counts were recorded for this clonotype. CDR3 loop: CATSDLHGAGADTQYF. DNA of the CDR3: TGTGCCACCAGTGATTTGCATGGGGCAGGGGCAGATACGCAGTATTTT. J is TRBJ2-3 and V is TRBV24-1; the D gene is possibly TRBD1 (6 bases). Germline V lookup: CDR1 KGHDR, CDR2 SFDVKD. This CDR3 spans 16 amino acids. The germline V and J ends were trimmed by 0 bases and 4 bases, with 13 bases remaining between them.

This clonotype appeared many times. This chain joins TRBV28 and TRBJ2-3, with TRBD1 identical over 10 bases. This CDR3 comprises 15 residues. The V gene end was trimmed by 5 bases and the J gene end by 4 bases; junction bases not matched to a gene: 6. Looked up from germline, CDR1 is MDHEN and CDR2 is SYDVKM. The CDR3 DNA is TGTGCCAGCAGTCGCGAGACAGGGGGCGCAGATACGCAGTATTTT. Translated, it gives CASSRETGGADTQYF.

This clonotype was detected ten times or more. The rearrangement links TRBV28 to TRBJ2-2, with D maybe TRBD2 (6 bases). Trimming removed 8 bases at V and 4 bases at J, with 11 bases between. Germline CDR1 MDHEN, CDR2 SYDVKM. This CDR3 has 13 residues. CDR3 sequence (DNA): TGTGCCAGCCTCCGGGGGACCACCGGGGAGCTGTTTTTT. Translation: CASLRGTTGELFF.